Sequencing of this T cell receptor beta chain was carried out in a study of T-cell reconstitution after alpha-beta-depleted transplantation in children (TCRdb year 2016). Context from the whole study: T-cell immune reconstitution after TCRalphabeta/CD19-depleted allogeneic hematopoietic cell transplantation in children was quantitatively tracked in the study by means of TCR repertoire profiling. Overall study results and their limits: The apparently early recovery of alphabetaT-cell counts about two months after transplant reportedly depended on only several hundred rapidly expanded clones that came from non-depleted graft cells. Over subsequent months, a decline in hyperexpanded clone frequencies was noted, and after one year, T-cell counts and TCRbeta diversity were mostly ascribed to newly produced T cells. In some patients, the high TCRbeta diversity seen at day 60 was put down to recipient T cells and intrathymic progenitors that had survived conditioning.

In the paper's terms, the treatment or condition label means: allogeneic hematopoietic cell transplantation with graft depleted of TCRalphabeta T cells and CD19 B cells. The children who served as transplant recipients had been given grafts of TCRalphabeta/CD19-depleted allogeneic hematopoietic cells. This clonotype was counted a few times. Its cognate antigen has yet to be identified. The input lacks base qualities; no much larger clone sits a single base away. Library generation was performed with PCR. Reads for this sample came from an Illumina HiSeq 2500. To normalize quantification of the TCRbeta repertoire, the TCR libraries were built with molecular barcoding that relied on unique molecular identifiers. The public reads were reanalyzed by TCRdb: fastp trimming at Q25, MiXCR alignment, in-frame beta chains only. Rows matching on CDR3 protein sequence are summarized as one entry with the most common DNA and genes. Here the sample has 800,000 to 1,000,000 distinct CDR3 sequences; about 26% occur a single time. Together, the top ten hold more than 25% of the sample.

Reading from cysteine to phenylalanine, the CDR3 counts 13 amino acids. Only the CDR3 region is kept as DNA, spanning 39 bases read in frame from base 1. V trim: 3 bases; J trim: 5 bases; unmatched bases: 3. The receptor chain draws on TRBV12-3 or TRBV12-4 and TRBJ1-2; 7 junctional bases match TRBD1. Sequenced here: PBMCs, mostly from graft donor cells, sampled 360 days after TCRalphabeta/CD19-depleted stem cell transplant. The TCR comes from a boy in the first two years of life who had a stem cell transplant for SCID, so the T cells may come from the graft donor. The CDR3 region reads CASSFTGAYGYTF. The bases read TGTGCCAGCAGTTTCACAGGGGCATATGGCTACACCTTC.